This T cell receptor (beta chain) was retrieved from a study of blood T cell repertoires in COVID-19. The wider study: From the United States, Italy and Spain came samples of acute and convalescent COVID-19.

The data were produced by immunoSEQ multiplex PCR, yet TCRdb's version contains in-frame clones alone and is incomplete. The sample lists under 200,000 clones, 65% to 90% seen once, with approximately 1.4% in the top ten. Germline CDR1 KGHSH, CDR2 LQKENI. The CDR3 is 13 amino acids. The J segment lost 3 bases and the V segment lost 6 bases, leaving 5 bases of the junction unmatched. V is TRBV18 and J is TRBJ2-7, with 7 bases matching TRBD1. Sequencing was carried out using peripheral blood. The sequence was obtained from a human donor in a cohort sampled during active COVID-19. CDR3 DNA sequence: TGTGCCAGCTCCCCGGGACAGAACTACGAGCAGTACTTC. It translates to CASSPGQNYEQYF.